These 21 T cell receptor beta chains came from one sample sequenced in a study of T cells in Graves' hyperthyroidism and ophthalmopathy. Researchers amplified the TCR beta CDR3 regions from RNA transcripts. First-round RT-PCR targeting the TCR CDR3 was performed with the HTBI primer set. TCRdb re-called the multiplex PCR reads through MiXCR, storing one row per CDR3 protein. Of more than 550,000 distinct CDR3 sequences listed, about 19% are singletons. Sequencing used blood. The receptors were gathered from a woman aged 45-60 years with Graves' hyperthyroidism that later progressed to Graves' ophthalmopathy.

In this sample, this clonotype turned up a few times. The chain uses TRBV5-1 and TRBJ1-2, with D hard to call. The CDR3 totals 16 residues. Deletions cut 4 bases from V and 4 bases from J, with 20 bases between. Germline V gene data show CDR1 as SGHRS and CDR2 as YFSETQ. The CDR3, as DNA: TGCGCCAGCAGCCCCCTGGCCCAGGCCCAGCCCTATGGCTACACCTTC. It specifies CASSPLAQAQPYGYTF.

The chain has TRBV20-1 and TRBJ1-2; 9 bases are a match to TRBD1. Germline-derived CDR1 and CDR2 are DFQATT and SNEGSKA (reference sequence). This CDR3 contains 15 residues. Trimming removed 1 base from V and 4 bases from J; junction bases left unmatched: 7. The CDR3 loop is CSARGSTGGSYGYTF. The CDR3 DNA reads TGCAGTGCTAGAGGGTCAACAGGGGGCTCCTATGGCTACACCTTC.

V is TRBV5-1 and J is TRBJ1-2, with D perhaps TRBD1 (6 bases). V dropped 4 bases and J dropped 7 bases, with 14 bases sitting between them. CDR1 and CDR2 (germline): SGHRS, YFSETQ. This CDR3 has 13 amino acids. CDR3 residues: CASSPSRGFGYTF. CDR3 bases: TGCGCCAGCAGCCCGTCAAGGGGGTTTGGCTACACCTTC.

The V gene is TRBV9, the J gene TRBJ1-6; unclear D gene. V lost 0 bases, J lost 10 bases, and 14 bases lay in between. The CDR3 has 15 amino acids. Germline V gene lookup returns CDR1 SGDLS and CDR2 YYNGEE. The CDR3 bases are TGTGCCAGCAGCGTAGCAGAGGGAGATGGGTCACCCCTCCACTTT. Residues: CASSVAEGDGSPLHF.

In the case of this clonotype: Mismatch with germline at one junction end may stem from a read error. The V gene is TRBV19, the J gene TRBJ1-4; weak D call: TRBD1 (6 bases). The CDR3 consists of 14 residues. Germline lookup yields CDR1 LNHDA and CDR2 SQIVND (reference sequence). The CDR3 loop is CVSSFGQRNEKLFF. DNA of the CDR3: TGTGTCAGTAGTTTCGGACAGCGTAATGAAAAACTGTTTTTT. Full variable domain (outside the CDR3, taken from reference TRBV19 and TRBJ1-4): DGGITQSPKYLFRKEGQNVTLSCEQNLNHDAMYWYRQDPGQGLRLIYYSQIVNDFQKGDIAEGYSVSREKKESFPLTVTSAQKNPTAFYLCVSSFGQRNEKLFFGSGTQLSVL.

This chain connects TRBV7-2 to TRBJ1-2; 8 bases are shared with TRBD1. The ends lost 5 bases at V and 0 bases at J; junction bases unmatched: 5. The CDR3 is 15 amino acids. The germline V gene encodes CDR1 SGHTA and CDR2 FQGNSA. The CDR3 DNA is TGTGCCAGCAGCAAAGACAGGGGCCCTAACTATGGCTACACCTTC. Translation gives CASSKDRGPNYGYTF.

This clonotype was counted only a few times. The rearrangement joins TRBV9 to TRBJ1-2; D is ambiguous. This CDR3 is built from 13 residues. V lost 2 bases and J lost 4, with 9 bases in between. The V gene's germline CDR1 is SGDLS and CDR2 YYNGEE. The CDR3 DNA follows: TGTGCCAGCAGCGTGTACCTGGGCTATGGCTACACCTTC. This translates into CASSVYLGYGYTF.

This clonotype was observed many times. The CDR3 bases are TGTGCCAGCAGTTCCCCCCCCCTCAATCAGCCCCAGCATTTT. The encoded protein is CASSSPPLNQPQHF. The rearrangement joins TRBV12-3 or TRBV12-4 to TRBJ1-5; D is uncertain. The CDR3 consists of 14 residues. Trimming cost V 4 bases and J 3 bases, with 10 bases left between them.

This clonotype has a handful of counts. The V gene is TRBV7-8, the J gene TRBJ1-5; 7 bases agree with TRBD1. Germline lookup yields CDR1 SGHVS and CDR2 FQNEAQ. The CDR3 runs 16 residues. Trimming took 5 bases from V and 0 from J; bases not matched to a gene: 7. CDR3 amino acids: CASSGYRGPSNQPQHF. The CDR3 nucleotides are TGTGCCAGCAGCGGATACAGGGGACCTAGCAATCAGCCCCAGCATTTT.

The chain employs TRBV12-3 or TRBV12-4 and TRBJ1-1; no reliable D call. V shed 5 bases and J shed 7 bases, with 8 bases lying between them. CDR3 length: 11 amino acids. Here the CDR3 DNA reads TGTGCCAGCAGTATGTATATTGAAGCTTTCTTT. Protein: CASSMYIEAFF.

The rearrangement uses TRBV19 and TRBJ1-5, with D possibly being TRBD1 (5 bases). V was trimmed by 3 bases and J by 6 bases, leaving 18 bases between them. The CDR3 spans 16 residues. CDR1 is LNHDA and CDR2 is SQIVND in the germline V gene (reference sequence). CDR3 nucleotides: TGTGCCAGTAGTATCATTCTCGGAGAGGGGTTTCAGCCCCAGCATTTT. It translates to CASSIILGEGFQPQHF.

This clonotype has just a few counts. The chain links TRBV5-1 to TRBJ2-2; TRBD2 matches 9 bases. Trimming took 0 bases from V and 3 from J; bases not matched to a gene: 3. Germline CDR1 and CDR2: SGHRS and YFSETQ. The CDR3 extends over 16 amino acids. This chain's CDR3 is CASSLVAGEYTGELFF. The CDR3 DNA sequence: TGCGCCAGCAGCTTGGTAGCGGGGGAATACACCGGGGAGCTGTTTTTT.

A note on this clonotype: One junction end does not reproduce the germline sequence, and a read error may be involved. The chain recombines TRBV15 with TRBJ1-5, with TRBD1 matching over 7 bases. The CDR3 spans 14 residues. CDR1 and CDR2 (germline): LNHNV, YYDKDF (reference sequence). The chain's CDR3 is CAISRGGGDQPQHF. CDR3 nucleotide sequence: TGTGCCATCAGCAGAGGGGGCGGGGATCAGCCCCAGCATTTT.

This clonotype has ten or more counts. J is TRBJ2-3 and V is TRBV5-1; 11 bases agree with TRBD2. CDR3 length equals 20 residues. V gave up 2 bases and J gave up 1 base; unmatched junction bases: 15. CDR1 is SGHRS and CDR2 is YFSETQ in the germline V gene. The CDR3 coding sequence is TGCGCCAGCAGCTTTTCCGGTCTGTCTAGCGGGGGGATCCGCACAGATACGCAGTATTTT. Translating gives CASSFSGLSSGGIRTDTQYF.

There are many counts of this clonotype. The V gene is TRBV6-1, the J gene TRBJ2-2; 8 bases are a match to TRBD2. Per germline, CDR1 MNHNS and CDR2 SASEGT. V was clipped by 2 bases and J by 1 base; unmatched bases: 18. This CDR3 is built from 21 residues. CDR3 amino acids: CASSENQIIYVSGVNTGELFF. The CDR3, as DNA: TGTGCCAGCAGTGAAAATCAGATTATTTACGTTAGCGGGGTGAACACCGGGGAGCTGTTTTTT.

This clonotype came up a few times. This sequence joins TRBV3-1 and TRBJ2-5; tentative D call: TRBD2 (7 bases). Germline V lookup: CDR1 LGHDT, CDR2 YNNKEL (reference sequence). The CDR3 spans 16 residues. The V and J ends lost 4 bases and 6 bases respectively, with 21 bases between them. This chain's CDR3 is CASSLGGGGQRQTQYF. Written as DNA, the CDR3 is TGTGCCAGCAGCCTGGGTGGCGGGGGCCAGAGACAGACCCAGTACTTC.

This clonotype was recorded at least ten times. The chain recombines TRBV2 with TRBJ1-5; D not certain. The germline gives CDR1 SNHLY, CDR2 FYNNEI. The CDR3 has 15 residues. The ends were cut back, 5 bases at V and 4 bases at J, with 15 bases in the middle. The CDR3 region is CASSFGRSVNQPQHF. CDR3 nucleotides: TGTGCCAGCAGTTTCGGCAGGTCAGTTAATCAGCCCCAGCATTTT.

The gene calls are TRBV9 and TRBJ1-4; D not resolved. There are 13 residues in the CDR3. Germline lookup yields CDR1 SGDLS and CDR2 YYNGEE. V was clipped by 5 bases and J by 7 bases, with 12 bases between them. Here the CDR3 DNA reads TGTGCCAGCAGGCGGGATGATAGTGAAAAACTGTTTTTT. This encodes CASRRDDSEKLFF.

With respect to this clonotype: This may arise from a read error, as a much more abundant clone is one base away. The V gene is TRBV7-9, the J gene TRBJ2-5; D is perhaps TRBD2 (5 bases). The ends were cut back, 4 bases at V and 7 bases at J, with 16 bases in the middle. The CDR3 extends over 14 amino acids. CDR1 SEHNR and CDR2 FQNEAQ come from the germline V gene (reference sequence). The CDR3 DNA follows: TGTGCCAGCAGCTCGGACCAGAGGGCTTTGACCCAGTACTTC. Its translation is CASSSDQRALTQYF.

This clonotype was found a few times. V gene TRBV29-1 combines with J gene TRBJ2-7, with D perhaps assigned TRBD1 or TRBD2 (5 bases each). V shed 6 bases and J shed 0 bases, with 12 bases lying between them. This CDR3 is built from 13 residues. Germline lookup yields CDR1 SQVTM and CDR2 ANQGSEA. This chain's CDR3 is CSVQAGSSYEQYF. As DNA, the CDR3 is TGCAGCGTGCAGGCAGGGAGCTCCTACGAGCAGTACTTC.

This clonotype was detected ten times or more. V and J are TRBV3-1 and TRBJ2-3; 10 bases map to TRBD1. The junction had 8 bases not matched to a gene; V was cut back by 8 bases and J by 3 bases. The CDR3 consists of 15 residues. Germline V CDR1 and CDR2: LGHDT, YNNKEL (reference sequence). As DNA, the CDR3 is TGTGCCAGCGACCCGGGACAGGGGTCGACAGATACGCAGTATTTT. Protein product: CASDPGQGSTDTQYF.